This T cell receptor (beta chain) was recovered during a study of blood T cells in healthy people across ages. Study-wide results and limits: Long-lived donors carried more naive CD4+ cells and greater diversity than aged donors.

This clonotype turned up a few times. Its antigen is as yet unknown. Per the germline V gene, CDR1 is SQVTM and CDR2 is ANQGSEA. The CDR3 contains 11 residues. Deletions cut 6 bases from V and 5 bases from J, with 11 bases between. Using a J-beta primer mix together with a sample-barcoded 5' primer, a second PCR was run for about 6 to 12 cycles. One entry per CDR3 protein results from TCRdb running MiXCR on the 5' RACE reads. The data contain roughly 1,500,000 distinct CDR3 sequences, around 36% of them singletons. The chain employs TRBV29-1 and TRBJ2-7, with D perhaps matching TRBD1 (6 bases). The sequenced sample was blood. The sequence was obtained from a woman between 25 and 40 years old in good health. DNA of the CDR3: TGCAGCGTCGGGACAAGGGACGAGCAGTACTTC. It yields the protein CSVGTRDEQYF.